This T cell receptor (beta chain) was recorded in a study of OX40 agonist ivuxolimab in advanced cancers. Turning to the study itself: Cancers in dose escalation were hepatocellular, melanoma, renal cell and head and neck. General study points: Expanded clones belonging to CD8+ T cells outnumbered, on average, those of CD4+. Low clonal expansion, among the lowest seen, marked partial responders at 0.1-3.0 mg/kg.

Regarding this clone: Its specificity is not known.

Libraries were prepared by immunoSEQ multiplex PCR; TCRdb keeps only in-frame clonotypes and omits some of them. The table has about 58,000 clones, 88% seen once. The length of the CDR3 is 14 residues. The V and J ends lost 6 bases and 5 bases respectively, with 17 bases between them. Germline loops: CDR1 MDHEN, CDR2 SYDVKM. The timepoints at which blood was sampled were baseline, cycle 4 day 1, and cycle 7 day 1. V is TRBV28 and J is TRBJ2-7; D not certain. This specimen consisted of CD4+ or CD8+ T cells sorted from blood, obtained in a trial of the OX40 agonist ivuxolimab. The receptor was isolated from an adult with an advanced solid tumor such as melanoma, head and neck, liver or kidney cancer. In nucleotides, the CDR3 is TGTGCCAGCAGCTTCAAGGGAAGTCGTGACGAGCAGTACTTC. The encoded protein is CASSFKGSRDEQYF.